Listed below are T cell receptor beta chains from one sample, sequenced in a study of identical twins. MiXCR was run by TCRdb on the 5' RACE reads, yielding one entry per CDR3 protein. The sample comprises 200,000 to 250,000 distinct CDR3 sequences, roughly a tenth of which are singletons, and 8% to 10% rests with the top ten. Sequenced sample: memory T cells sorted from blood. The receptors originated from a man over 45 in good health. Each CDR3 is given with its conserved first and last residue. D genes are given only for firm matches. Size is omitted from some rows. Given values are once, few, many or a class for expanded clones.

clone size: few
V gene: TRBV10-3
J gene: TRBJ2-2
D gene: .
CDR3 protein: CAISSLGLNTGELFF
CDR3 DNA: TGTGCCATCAGTTCTTTGGGACTCAACACCGGGGAGCTGTTTTTT

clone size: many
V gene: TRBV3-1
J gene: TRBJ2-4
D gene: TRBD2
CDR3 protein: CASSQDISLAGLYF
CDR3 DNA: TGTGCCAGCAGCCAAGATATCAGCCTAGCGGGGTTGTACTTC

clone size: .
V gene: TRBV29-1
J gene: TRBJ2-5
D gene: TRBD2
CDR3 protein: CSVRLAQETQYF
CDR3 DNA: TGCAGCGTTCGACTAGCCCAAGAGACCCAGTACTTC

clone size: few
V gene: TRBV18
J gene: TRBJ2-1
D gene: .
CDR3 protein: CASSPPGMHEQFF
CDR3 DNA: TGTGCCAGCTCACCACCGGGGATGCATGAGCAGTTCTTC

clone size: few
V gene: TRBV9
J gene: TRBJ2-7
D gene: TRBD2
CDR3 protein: CASSVGLSSGSSYEQYF
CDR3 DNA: TGTGCCAGCAGCGTAGGGTTAAGTAGCGGGAGCTCCTACGAGCAGTACTTC

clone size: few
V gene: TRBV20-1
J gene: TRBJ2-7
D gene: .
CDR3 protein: CSAKPPQGLSYEQYF
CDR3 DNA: TGCAGTGCTAAACCCCCCCAGGGGCTATCCTACGAGCAGTACTTC

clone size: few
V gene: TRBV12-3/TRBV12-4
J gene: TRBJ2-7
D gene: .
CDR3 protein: CASSSQGQQYF
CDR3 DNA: TGTGCCAGCAGTTCACAGGGCCAGCAGTACTTC

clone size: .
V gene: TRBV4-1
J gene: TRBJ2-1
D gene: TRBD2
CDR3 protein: CASSQAFGGSSYNEQFF
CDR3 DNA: TGCGCCAGCAGCCAAGCTTTTGGCGGGAGCTCCTACAATGAGCAGTTCTTC

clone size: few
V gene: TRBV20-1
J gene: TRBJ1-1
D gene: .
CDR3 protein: CSARDPDQLEAFF
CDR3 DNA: TGCAGTGCTAGAGATCCCGACCAACTTGAAGCTTTCTTT

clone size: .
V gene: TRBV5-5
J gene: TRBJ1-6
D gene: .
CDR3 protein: CASSFGVGAGTNSPLHF
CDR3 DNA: TGTGCCAGCAGCTTTGGGGTTGGGGCAGGGACTAATTCACCCCTCCACTTT

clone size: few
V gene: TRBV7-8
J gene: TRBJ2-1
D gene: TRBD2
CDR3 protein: CASSFVLTGGNNEQFF
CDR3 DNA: TGTGCCAGCAGCTTCGTCTTAACGGGAGGGAACAATGAGCAGTTCTTC

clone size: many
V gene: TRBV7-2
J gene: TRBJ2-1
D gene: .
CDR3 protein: CASSLDGSTDEQFF
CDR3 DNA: TGTGCCAGCAGCTTAGACGGCTCCACCGATGAGCAGTTCTTC

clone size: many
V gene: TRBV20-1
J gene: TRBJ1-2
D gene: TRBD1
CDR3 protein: CSADVQGRDGYTF
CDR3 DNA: TGCAGTGCCGATGTACAGGGGAGGGATGGCTACACCTTC

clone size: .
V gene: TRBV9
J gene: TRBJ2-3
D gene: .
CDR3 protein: CASSAHTDTQYF
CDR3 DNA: TGTGCCAGCAGCGCCCACACAGATACGCAGTATTTT

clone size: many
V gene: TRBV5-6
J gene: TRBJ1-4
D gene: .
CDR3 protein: CASSLPSGGEKLFF
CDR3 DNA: TGTGCCAGCAGTTTACCATCAGGCGGTGAAAAACTGTTTTTT

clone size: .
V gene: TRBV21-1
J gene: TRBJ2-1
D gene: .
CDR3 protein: CASSKLLQRAYNEQFF
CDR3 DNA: TGTGCCAGCAGCAAACTTCTCCAGCGGGCCTACAATGAGCAGTTCTTC

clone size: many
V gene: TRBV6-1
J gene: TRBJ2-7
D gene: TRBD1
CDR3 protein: CASGTGAFKNEQYF
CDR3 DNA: TGTGCCAGCGGTACAGGGGCTTTTAAGAACGAGCAGTACTTC

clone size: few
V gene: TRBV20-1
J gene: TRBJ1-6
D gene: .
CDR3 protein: CSATAPGGYNSPLHF
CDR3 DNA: TGCAGTGCTACAGCCCCCGGGGGCTATAATTCACCCCTCCACTTT

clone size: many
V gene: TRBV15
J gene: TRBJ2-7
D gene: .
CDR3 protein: CATSSLQSSYEQYF
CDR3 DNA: TGTGCCACCAGCAGTCTCCAAAGCTCCTACGAGCAGTACTTC

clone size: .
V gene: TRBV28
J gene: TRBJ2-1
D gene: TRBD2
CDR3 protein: CASTPGTSGRNEQFF
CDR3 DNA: TGTGCCAGCACTCCTGGGACTAGCGGGAGAAATGAGCAGTTCTTC

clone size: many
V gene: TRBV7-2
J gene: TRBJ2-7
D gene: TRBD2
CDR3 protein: CASSPGFGSGSSEQYF
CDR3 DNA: TGTGCCAGCAGCCCGGGCTTCGGTAGCGGGAGTAGTGAGCAGTACTTC

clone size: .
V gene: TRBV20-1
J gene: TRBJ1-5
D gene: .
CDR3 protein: CSAWDGGSQPQHF
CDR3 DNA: TGCAGTGCTTGGGATGGGGGCAGTCAGCCCCAGCATTTT

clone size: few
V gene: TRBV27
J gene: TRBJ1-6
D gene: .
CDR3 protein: CASSPLSGTHGTPLHF
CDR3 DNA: TGTGCCAGCAGTCCACTCTCCGGGACACACGGTACACCCCTCCACTTT

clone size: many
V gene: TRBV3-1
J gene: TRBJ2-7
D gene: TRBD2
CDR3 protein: CASSPQGLAAYEQYF
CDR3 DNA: TGTGCCAGCAGCCCGCAGGGACTAGCGGCTTACGAGCAGTACTTC

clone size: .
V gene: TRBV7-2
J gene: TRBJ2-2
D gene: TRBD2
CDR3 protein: CASSLAGGDGELFF
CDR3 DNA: TGTGCCAGCAGCTTAGCGGGAGGGGACGGGGAGCTGTTTTTT

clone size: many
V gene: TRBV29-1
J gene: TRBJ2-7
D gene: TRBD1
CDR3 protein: CSTRTGEGYEQYF
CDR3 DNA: TGCAGCACCAGGACAGGGGAAGGGTACGAGCAGTACTTC

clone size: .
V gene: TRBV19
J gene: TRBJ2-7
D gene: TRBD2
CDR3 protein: CATSTTPSGQIYEQYF
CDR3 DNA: TGTGCCACCTCAACCACCCCTAGCGGGCAGATATACGAGCAGTACTTC

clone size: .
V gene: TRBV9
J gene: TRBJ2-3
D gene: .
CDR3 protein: CASSTLPGGTDTQYF
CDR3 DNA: TGTGCCAGCAGCACCCTCCCCGGAGGCACAGATACGCAGTATTTT

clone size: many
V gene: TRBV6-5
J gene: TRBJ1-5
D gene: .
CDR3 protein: CASSYSGGGQPQHF
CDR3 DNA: TGTGCCAGCAGTTACAGCGGGGGAGGTCAGCCCCAGCATTTT

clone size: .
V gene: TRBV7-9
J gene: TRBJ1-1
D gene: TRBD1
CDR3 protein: CASSEGQGTEAFF
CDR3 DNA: TGTGCCAGCAGCGAGGGACAGGGGACTGAAGCTTTCTTT

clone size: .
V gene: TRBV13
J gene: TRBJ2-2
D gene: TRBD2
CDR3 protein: CASSLEASGSSNTGELFF
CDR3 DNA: TGTGCCAGCAGCTTAGAGGCTAGCGGGAGTTCGAACACCGGGGAGCTGTTTTTT

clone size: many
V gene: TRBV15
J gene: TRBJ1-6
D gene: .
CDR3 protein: CATSREPGTVSDSPLHF
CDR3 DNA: TGTGCCACCAGCAGGGAACCCGGGACGGTTAGTGATTCACCCCTCCACTTT

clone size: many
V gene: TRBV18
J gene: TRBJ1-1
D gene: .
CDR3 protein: CASSPQGTEAFF
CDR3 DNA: TGTGCCAGCTCACCACAGGGGACTGAAGCTTTCTTT

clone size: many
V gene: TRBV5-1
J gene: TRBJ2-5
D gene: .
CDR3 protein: CASTPGAGFSQETQYF
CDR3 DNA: TGCGCCAGCACCCCCGGGGCGGGGTTCTCCCAAGAGACCCAGTACTTC

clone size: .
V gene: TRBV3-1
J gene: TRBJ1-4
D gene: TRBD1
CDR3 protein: CASSWGTDNEKLFF
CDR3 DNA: TGTGCCAGCAGCTGGGGGACAGATAATGAAAAACTGTTTTTT

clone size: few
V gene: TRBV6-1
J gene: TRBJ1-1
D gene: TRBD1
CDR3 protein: CASSRTGVNTEAFF
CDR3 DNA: TGTGCCAGCAGCAGGACAGGGGTGAACACTGAAGCTTTCTTT

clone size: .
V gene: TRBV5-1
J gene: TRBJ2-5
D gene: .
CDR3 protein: CASSLARYQETQYF
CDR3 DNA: TGCGCCAGCAGCTTGGCGCGGTACCAAGAGACCCAGTACTTC

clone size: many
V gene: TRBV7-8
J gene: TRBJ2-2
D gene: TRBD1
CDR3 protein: CASSQRTGGNTGELFF
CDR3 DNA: TGTGCCAGCAGCCAGAGGACAGGGGGGAACACCGGGGAGCTGTTTTTT

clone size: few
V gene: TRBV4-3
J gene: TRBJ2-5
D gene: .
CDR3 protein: CASSQATRETQYF
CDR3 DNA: TGCGCCAGCAGCCAAGCGACGCGAGAGACCCAGTACTTC

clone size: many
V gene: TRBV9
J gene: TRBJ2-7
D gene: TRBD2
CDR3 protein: CASSSGGGRGSYEQYF
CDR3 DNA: TGTGCCAGCAGCTCAGGCGGCGGGAGGGGCTCCTACGAGCAGTACTTC

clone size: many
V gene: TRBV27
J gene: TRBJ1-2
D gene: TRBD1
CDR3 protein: CASSLSRRQGARGYGYTF
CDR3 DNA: TGTGCCAGCAGTTTATCGAGGAGACAGGGGGCTCGTGGCTATGGCTACACCTTC

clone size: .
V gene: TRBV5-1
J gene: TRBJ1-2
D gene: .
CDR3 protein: CASSLAGSRVLNYGYTF
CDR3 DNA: TGCGCCAGCAGCTTGGCCGGCAGCCGAGTCCTTAACTATGGCTACACCTTC

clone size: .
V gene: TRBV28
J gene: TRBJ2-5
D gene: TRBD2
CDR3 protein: CASSLTAGSRETQYF
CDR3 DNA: TGTGCCAGCAGTTTGACAGCGGGGAGTAGAGAGACCCAGTACTTC

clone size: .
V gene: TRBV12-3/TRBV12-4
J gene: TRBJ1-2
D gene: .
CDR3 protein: CASRVTGPYGYTF
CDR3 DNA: TGTGCCAGCAGAGTGACAGGTCCCTATGGCTACACCTTC

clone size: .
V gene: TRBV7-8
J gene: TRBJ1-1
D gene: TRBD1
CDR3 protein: CASSQDRGDTEAFF
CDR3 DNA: TGTGCCAGCAGCCAAGACAGGGGGGACACTGAAGCTTTCTTT

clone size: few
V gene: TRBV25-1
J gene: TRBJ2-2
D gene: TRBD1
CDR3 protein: CASSPLGQGARGELFF
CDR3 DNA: TGTGCCAGCAGTCCCCTAGGACAGGGGGCGCGTGGGGAGCTGTTTTTT

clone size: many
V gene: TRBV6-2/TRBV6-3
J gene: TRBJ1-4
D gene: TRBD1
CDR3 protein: CASRRGQGTTNEKLFF
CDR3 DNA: TGTGCCAGCAGACGAGGACAGGGGACGACTAATGAAAAACTGTTTTTT

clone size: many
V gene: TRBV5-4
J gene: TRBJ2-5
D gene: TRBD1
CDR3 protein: CASSPGDRVQETQYF
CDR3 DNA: TGTGCCAGCAGCCCGGGGGACAGGGTTCAAGAGACCCAGTACTTC

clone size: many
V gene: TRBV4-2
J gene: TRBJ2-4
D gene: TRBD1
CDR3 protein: CASSQDLGTGMLAKNIQYF
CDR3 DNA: TGTGCCAGCAGCCAAGATCTAGGGACAGGGATGCTAGCCAAAAACATTCAGTACTTC

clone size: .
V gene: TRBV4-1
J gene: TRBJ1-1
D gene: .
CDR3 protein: CASSPSGGVWTEAFF
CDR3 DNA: TGCGCCAGCAGCCCTTCCGGGGGGGTTTGGACTGAAGCTTTCTTT

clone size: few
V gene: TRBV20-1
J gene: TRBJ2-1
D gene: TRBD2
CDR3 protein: CSARDLAGVIYNEQFF
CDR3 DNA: TGCAGTGCTAGAGATCTGGCGGGAGTGATCTACAATGAGCAGTTCTTC

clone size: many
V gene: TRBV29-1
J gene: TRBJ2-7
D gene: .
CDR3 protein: CSVEFAGRPNPYEQYF
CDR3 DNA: TGCAGCGTTGAATTTGCGGGACGTCCGAACCCCTACGAGCAGTACTTC

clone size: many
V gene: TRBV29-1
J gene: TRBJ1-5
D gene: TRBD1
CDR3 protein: CSVPGGHQPQHF
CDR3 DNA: TGCAGCGTGCCAGGGGGCCATCAGCCCCAGCATTTT

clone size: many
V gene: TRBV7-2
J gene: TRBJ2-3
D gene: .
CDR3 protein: CASKGGAKDTQYF
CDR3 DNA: TGTGCCAGCAAGGGGGGGGCCAAAGATACGCAGTATTTT

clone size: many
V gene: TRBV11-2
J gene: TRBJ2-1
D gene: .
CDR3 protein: CASSQRVGSYNEQFF
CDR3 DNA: TGTGCCAGCAGCCAGAGGGTAGGCTCCTACAATGAGCAGTTCTTC

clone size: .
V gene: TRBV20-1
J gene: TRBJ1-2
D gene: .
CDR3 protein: CSAGDKSYGYTF
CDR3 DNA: TGCAGTGCAGGCGACAAAAGCTATGGCTACACCTTC

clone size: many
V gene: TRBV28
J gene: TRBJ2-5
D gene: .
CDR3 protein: CASNIRRTPKETQYF
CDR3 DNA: TGTGCCAGCAATATACGACGGACACCAAAAGAGACCCAGTACTTC

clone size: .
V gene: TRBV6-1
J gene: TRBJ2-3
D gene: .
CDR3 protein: CASSERGQPSTDTQYF
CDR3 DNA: TGTGCCAGCAGTGAACGGGGGCAGCCTAGCACAGATACGCAGTATTTT

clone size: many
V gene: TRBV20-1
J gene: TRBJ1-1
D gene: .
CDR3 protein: CSARDSQRLPNTEAFF
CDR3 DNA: TGCAGTGCTAGAGATTCCCAACGCCTTCCGAACACTGAAGCTTTCTTT

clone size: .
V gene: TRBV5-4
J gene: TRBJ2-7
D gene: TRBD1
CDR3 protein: CASSLHSGQESYEQYF
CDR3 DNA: TGTGCCAGCAGCTTGCACAGCGGACAGGAGTCCTACGAGCAGTACTTC